The source of this T cell receptor (beta chain) is a study of PD-L1 blockade in urothelial cancer. Study-wide background: The year 2014 saw patients start atezolizumab, 1,200 mg intravenously every 3 weeks. After treatment start, blood was analyzed at 3 weeks (second dose) and at 6 weeks. Among blood samples, the median T cell count was approximately 150,000.

This sample's time point: peripheral blood 6 weeks after treatment start. The protocol was immunoSEQ multiplex PCR, while the TCRdb copy is restricted to in-frame clones and leaves out a portion. The sample records 40,000 to 45,000 clones, about four fifths being singletons. This clone came up once. The source of this sequence is a man in his sixties with urothelial cancer. The sequences come from PBMCs, collected around atezolizumab (anti-PD-L1) treatment.

CDR3 in DNA: TGTGCCAGCAGCGGGGGCAGTAAAAACACCATATATTTT. It yields the protein CASSGGSKNTIYF. V usage is TRBV7-6 and J usage is TRBJ1-3, with TRBD1 as a possible D gene (6 bases). The CDR3 sequence is 13 residues long. Germline CDR1 reads SGHVS; CDR2 reads FNYEAQ. V was pared by 5 bases and J by 6 bases, with 11 bases between.